This T cell receptor beta chain derives from a study of T cells after yellow fever vaccination. The CDR3 loop spans 15 amino acids. With 4 bases removed from V and 2 bases from J, the gap between germline ends came to 15 bases. CDR1 SGHDT and CDR2 YYEEEE come from the germline V gene. Via MiXCR, TCRdb re-called the 5' RACE reads, giving one row per CDR3 protein. In the table there are some 500,000 distinct CDR3 sequences, about 13% of which are singletons. The chain is built from TRBV5-6 and TRBJ1-1; tentatively, D is TRBD1 (6 bases). The sequence was collected from a man younger than 40 who received the YFV17D yellow fever vaccine. Here the sequenced sample was PBMCs, taken on the day of the yellow fever booster vaccination. CDR3 sequence: CASSPRGGYNTEAFF. In DNA, the CDR3 is TGTGCCAGCAGCCCCCGAGGGGGGTATAACACTGAAGCTTTCTTT.